This T cell receptor beta chain was identified in a study of blood T cell repertoires in COVID-19. Looking at the study overall: The origin of the acute and convalescent COVID-19 samples was the United States, Italy and Spain. T cells, B-cell-depleted T cells, or PBMCs supplied cDNA or gDNA.

In the original workflow: Amplification with reference gene primers provided the estimates of nucleated cell counts. Some clones are missing from TCRdb's copy, which holds only in-frame ones; the method was immunoSEQ multiplex PCR. V and J calls and clone size are as listed in that table; D and trimming were resolved from the DNA. The sample has 100,000 to 150,000 clones, around 85% seen once; the top ten hold roughly 3.9%. The CDR3 extends over 11 amino acids. The germline gives CDR1 DFQATT, CDR2 SNEGSKA (reference sequence). V dropped 6 bases and J dropped 5 bases, with 11 bases sitting between them.

This chain uses TRBV20-1 with TRBJ2-7; D call uncertain. Input material: peripheral blood. This sequence was found in a man aged 55 to 69 with acute or convalescent COVID-19. CDR3 loop: CSACREDEQYF. CDR3 coding DNA: TGCAGTGCCTGCCGAGAGGACGAGCAGTACTTC.